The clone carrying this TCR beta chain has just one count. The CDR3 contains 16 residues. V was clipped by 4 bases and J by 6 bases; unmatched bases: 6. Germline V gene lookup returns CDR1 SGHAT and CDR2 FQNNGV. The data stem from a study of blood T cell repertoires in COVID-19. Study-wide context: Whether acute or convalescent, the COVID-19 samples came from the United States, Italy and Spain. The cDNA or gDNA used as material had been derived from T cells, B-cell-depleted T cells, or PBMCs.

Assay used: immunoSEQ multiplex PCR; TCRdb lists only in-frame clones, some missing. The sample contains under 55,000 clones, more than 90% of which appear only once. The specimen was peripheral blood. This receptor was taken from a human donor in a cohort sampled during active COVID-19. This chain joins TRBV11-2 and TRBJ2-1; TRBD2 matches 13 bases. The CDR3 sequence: CASSSPLAGGSNEQFF. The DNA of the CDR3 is TGTGCCAGCAGCTCTCCACTAGCGGGAGGGTCCAATGAGCAGTTCTTC.